This record covers a single T cell receptor (beta chain). This specimen belongs to a study of blood T cell repertoires in COVID-19. The wider study: PBMCs, B-cell-depleted T cells, or T cells provided the cDNA or gDNA that made up the material.

Methods used by the authors: Cell counts per sample came from amplifying reference gene primers. Here immunoSEQ multiplex PCR was the method, and the copy in TCRdb shows in-frame clones only, minus some. The V and J calls and clone size come from that table; D and trimming were worked out from the DNA. The table includes 120,000 or so clones, approximately 83% detected once. Germline V lookup: CDR1 MNHEY, CDR2 SVGAGI. This CDR3 region has 14 residues. Trimming removed 6 bases from V and 0 bases from J; junction bases left unmatched: 4. Sequencing input: peripheral blood. The rearrangement joins TRBV6-5 to TRBJ1-2; 7 bases match TRBD1. The receptor comes from a man older than 75 with active or convalescent COVID-19. The CDR3 DNA follows: TGTGCCAGCAGACGGGACAGAACTAACTATGGCTACACCTTC. Its protein is CASRRDRTNYGYTF.